Below are 17 T cell receptor beta chains sequenced from a single sample in a study of cytomegalovirus exposure and HLA in healthy donors. Amplification used 60 Vbeta primers and 13 Jbeta primers. TCRdb's copy holds only in-frame clones and misses some; the assay was immunoSEQ multiplex PCR. The sample lists 160,000 or so clones, approximately 82% occurring once. Sequencing input: PBMCs. The receptors come from a woman in her 50s in good health and CMV-seropositive.

The J gene is TRBJ2-3, the V gene TRBV19; tentative D call: TRBD2 (6 bases). Trimming pared 5 bases from V and 4 bases from J, leaving 7 bases between. CDR1 is LNHDA and CDR2 is SQIVND in the germline V gene (reference sequence). This CDR3 has 12 amino acids. CDR3 amino acids: CASSERADTQYF. The CDR3 nucleotides are TGTGCCAGTAGTGAGCGGGCAGATACGCAGTATTTT.

The CDR3 nucleotides read TGTGCCAGCAGTTTGCAGGGCGATCCACTAGAGACCCAGTACTTC. This encodes CASSLQGDPLETQYF. This chain links TRBV28 with TRBJ2-5; tentatively, D is TRBD1 (5 bases). The V and J ends lost 3 bases and 4 bases respectively, with 15 bases between them. CDR1 is MDHEN, CDR2 SYDVKM, per germline. The CDR3 contains 15 residues.

This chain joins TRBV4-3 and TRBJ1-1; perhaps TRBD1 as D (6 bases). The germline gives CDR1 LGHNA, CDR2 YSLEER. The CDR3 covers 14 residues. Trimming pared 6 bases from V and 0 bases from J, leaving 11 bases between. CDR3 residues: CASRGRTVNTEAFF. DNA of the CDR3: TGCGCCAGCAGGGGTAGGACAGTGAACACTGAAGCTTTCTTT.

The DNA for the CDR3 is TGTGCCAGTAGTTCCGATCAGGGGAAGGGCAATCAGCCCCAGCATTTT. Translation: CASSSDQGKGNQPQHF. This chain connects TRBV19 to TRBJ1-5, with D tentatively TRBD1 (6 bases). Trimming cost V 5 bases and J 2 bases, with 16 bases left between them. Germline CDR1 is LNHDA and CDR2 is SQIVND (reference sequence). The CDR3 has 16 amino acids.

The chain links TRBV12-5 to TRBJ2-2; the match to TRBD1 covers 8 bases. From germline, CDR1 is LGHNT and CDR2 FRNRAP. This CDR3 region has 15 residues. Trimming at V came to 7 bases and at J to 5 bases, leaving 9 bases not matched to a gene. The CDR3 reads CASAQGQGSTGELFF. CDR3 in DNA: TGTGCTAGTGCCCAAGGACAGGGATCTACCGGGGAGCTGTTTTTT.

The chain recombines TRBV20-1 with TRBJ2-7, with a tentative D call TRBD2 (5 bases). Looked up from germline, CDR1 is DFQATT and CDR2 is SNEGSKA (reference sequence). This CDR3 is built from 11 residues. The ends were cut back, 6 bases at V and 3 bases at J, with 9 bases in the middle. The CDR3 spells CSALRGYEQYF. Written as DNA, the CDR3 is TGCAGTGCCCTTCGGGGCTACGAGCAGTACTTC.

The chain combines TRBV9 with TRBJ2-1; TRBD1 matches at 8 bases. Germline CDR1 reads SGDLS; CDR2 reads YYNGEE. V trimming: 4 bases; J trimming: 2 bases; junction bases outside the gene matches: 8. The CDR3 spans 16 residues. CDR3 sequence: CASSTFGTGAYNEQFF. The CDR3 bases are TGTGCCAGCAGCACCTTTGGGACAGGAGCCTACAATGAGCAGTTCTTC.

The table lists this clone with a count of one. The V call is TRBV27, the J call TRBJ1-4, with 8 bases aligning to TRBD1. The CDR3 extends over 14 amino acids. Germline V gene lookup returns CDR1 MNHEY and CDR2 SMNVEV (reference sequence). J was trimmed by 7 bases and V by 8 bases; bases with no gene match: 9. CDR3 sequence (DNA): TGTGCCAGCCGCCTGACAGGGGTCGGTGAAAAACTGTTTTTT. Its protein is CASRLTGVGEKLFF.

The rearrangement links TRBV19 to TRBJ2-2; 7 positions match TRBD1. The V and J ends lost 3 bases and 5 bases, in that order; junction bases with no gene match: 6. The CDR3 extends over 15 amino acids. Per the germline V gene, CDR1 is LNHDA and CDR2 is SQIVND (reference sequence). The CDR3 DNA is TGTGCCAGTAGTATTTCCCCAGGGGGAACCGGGGAGCTGTTTTTT. It is translated as CASSISPGGTGELFF.

The rearrangement joins TRBV7-2 to TRBJ2-3, with 8 bases lining up with TRBD2. The CDR3 sequence is 18 residues long. Germline V gene sequence: CDR1 SGHTA, CDR2 FQGNSA. V lost 1 base, J lost 3 bases, and 12 bases stayed unmatched. In DNA form, the CDR3 reads TGTGCCAGCAGCTTAGTAGGGGTGGCGGGGGGTAAAACAGATACGCAGTATTTT. This encodes CASSLVGVAGGKTDTQYF.

The V call is TRBV7-6, the J call TRBJ1-1, with no clear D. Germline CDR1 reads SGHVS; CDR2 reads FNYEAQ. Trimming shortened V by 5 bases and J by 6 bases, and 16 bases separated the two germline ends. This CDR3 has 14 amino acids. Here the CDR3 reads CASSPSRVSPEAFF. The CDR3 DNA reads as TGTGCCAGCAGCCCATCGAGGGTAAGCCCTGAAGCTTTCTTT.

V usage is TRBV6-1 and J usage is TRBJ1-5; no clear D. CDR3 length equals 16 residues. From germline, CDR1 is MNHNS and CDR2 SASEGT. V lost 1 base to trimming and J lost 0 bases, with 10 bases between them. The CDR3 DNA reads as TGTGCCAGCAGTGAAGTTGGGCGATATAGCAATCAGCCCCAGCATTTT. The encoded protein is CASSEVGRYSNQPQHF.

This clone showed up just a few times. The V gene is TRBV30, the J gene TRBJ1-1; 7 positions match TRBD1. The CDR3 is 11 residues long. The germline CDR1 and CDR2 sequences are GTSNPN and SVGIG (reference sequence). The ends lost 6 bases at V and 5 bases at J; junction bases unmatched: 3. CDR3 DNA sequence: TGTGCCTGTGCAGGGGGGACTGAAGCTTTCTTT. This codes for CACAGGTEAFF.

The J gene is TRBJ2-4, the V gene TRBV27; perhaps TRBD2 as D (5 bases). Germline V lookup: CDR1 MNHEY, CDR2 SMNVEV (reference sequence). This CDR3 region has 14 residues. The V and J ends lost 4 bases and 5 bases respectively, with 12 bases between them. This CDR3 reads CASSSRRRENIQYF. The CDR3, as DNA: TGTGCCAGCAGTTCTAGGCGGCGGGAAAACATTCAGTACTTC.

The chain uses TRBV9 and TRBJ2-1; maybe TRBD1 (6 bases). The CDR3 contains 11 residues. The V gene's germline CDR1 is SGDLS and CDR2 YYNGEE. V shed 4 bases and J shed 8 bases, with 7 bases lying between them. The CDR3 here is CASSYRDEQFF. The CDR3 DNA reads TGTGCCAGCAGCTACAGGGATGAGCAGTTCTTC.

The rearrangement joins TRBV7-2 to TRBJ2-3; 9 bases agree with TRBD2. Germline trimming cut 6 bases from V and 5 bases from J; bases unmatched to any gene: 12. The V gene's germline CDR1 is SGHTA and CDR2 FQGNSA. The CDR3 consists of 16 residues. CDR3 sequence: CASRDDRGGAVDTQYF. CDR3 nucleotides: TGTGCCAGCAGAGACGACCGCGGGGGGGCGGTAGATACGCAGTATTTT.

The CDR3 DNA reads as TGTGCCAGCAGCTTGGGTGGTGCAGGGTTCGAGCAGTACTTC. Translation gives CASSLGGAGFEQYF. The rearrangement uses TRBV5-6 and TRBJ2-7, with D possibly TRBD1 on 5 matching bases. The V gene lost 0 bases and the J gene lost 6 bases, with 13 bases spanning the gap. The CDR3 contains 14 residues. Germline-derived CDR1 and CDR2 are SGHDT and YYEEEE.